This T cell receptor (beta chain) stems from a study of T cell responses to AZD1222 COVID-19 vaccine. About the study: Analyses pooled second doses at about 4 or about 12 weeks. Findings and limits, study-wide: Repertoire sampling was restricted to post-peak T cell response timepoints. The donors showed a predominance of white British ancestry and of females, with possible underestimation of clonal diversity. Baseline seropositivity characterized only six AZD1222 recipients.

With regard to this clone: Its target is unknown.

Profiled with immunoSEQ multiplex PCR; TCRdb holds only in-frame clones, not every one. The sample includes 99,000 or so clones, 82% of them seen just once. V lost 1 base and J 3 bases, leaving 12 bases between the germline ends. Germline V gene lookup returns CDR1 SGHTA and CDR2 FQGNSA. CDR3 length: 16 residues. This sequence was found in an adult in good health. The material was peripheral blood, obtained on day 0 of AZD1222 vaccination. The rearrangement uses TRBV7-2 and TRBJ1-4, with no clear D. As DNA, the CDR3 is TGTGCCAGCAGCTTAGTTAGCAAAGGATCTAATGAAAAACTGTTTTTT. It specifies CASSLVSKGSNEKLFF.